This TCR beta chain was sequenced in a study of blood T cell repertoires in COVID-19. Background on the study: PBMCs, B-cell-depleted T cells, or T cells provided the cDNA or gDNA that made up the material.

Assay: immunoSEQ multiplex PCR; the TCRdb copy retains only in-frame clones and omits some. The table shows over 110,000 clones, with 84% occurring only once. CDR1 is SGHNT and CDR2 is YYREEE in the germline V gene (reference sequence). Trimming stripped 1 base from V and 4 bases from J, with 17 bases between. The CDR3 loop spans 16 amino acids. The chain links TRBV5-4 to TRBJ1-2; TRBD1 might be the D (5 bases). This receptor was obtained from a man aged 50-60 years in a cohort exposed to, infected with or recovered from COVID-19 (not recorded which). The sequencing input was PBMCs or T cells enriched from blood (not recorded which). The CDR3 bases are TGTGCCAGCAGCTTGAGGGGTTCGGGTTTGAGCTATGGCTACACCTTC. It translates to CASSLRGSGLSYGYTF.